This TCR beta chain was identified in a study of blood T cell repertoires in COVID-19. Background on the study: Acute-phase and convalescent COVID-19 samples originated in the United States, Italy and Spain. Sample material is recorded as cDNA or gDNA derived from T cells, B-cell-depleted T cells, or PBMCs.

Germline CDR1 and CDR2: SGDLS and YYNGEE. Trimming at V came to 0 bases and at J to 4 bases, leaving 6 bases not matched to a gene. The CDR3 runs 17 residues. In the original processing: The assay estimated nucleated cells by amplifying reference gene primers. TCRdb keeps only in-frame clones here, not all; method: immunoSEQ multiplex PCR. The V and J calls and the clone size are those of that table, but D and trimming were determined from the DNA. In the table there are tens of thousands of clones, 78% of which are singletons. The source material was peripheral blood. V gene TRBV9 combines with J gene TRBJ2-1; 11 bases line up with TRBD2. This sequence was found in a man in his sixties with acute or convalescent COVID-19. CDR3 in amino acids: CASSVETSGNTYNEQFF. The CDR3 region has the DNA TGTGCCAGCAGCGTAGAGACTAGCGGGAACACTTACAATGAGCAGTTCTTC.